The 16 T cell receptor beta chains below were found in one sample sequenced in a study of blood T cell repertoires in COVID-19. Method: immunoSEQ multiplex PCR; TCRdb's copy keeps in-frame clones and lacks some. The sample includes some 670,000 clones, approximately 90% of them seen just once. The specimen sequenced was peripheral blood. The receptors stem from a woman aged 18-35 years with acute or convalescent COVID-19.

The rearrangement links TRBV24-1 to TRBJ2-1; possibly TRBD2 for D (7 bases). This CDR3 region has 15 residues. Germline values: CDR1 KGHDR, CDR2 SFDVKD. V lost 5 bases to trimming and J lost 7 bases, with 17 bases between them. The CDR3 region is CATSGLGGGLNEQFF. CDR3 coding DNA: TGTGCCACCAGTGGGTTGGGGGGGGGCCTGAATGAGCAGTTCTTC.

The J gene is TRBJ2-3, the V gene TRBV7-9, with TRBD2 matching over 10 bases. The CDR3 length is 14 residues. Per germline, CDR1 SEHNR and CDR2 FQNEAQ (reference sequence). The V gene end was trimmed by 7 bases and the J gene end by 4 bases; junction bases not matched to a gene: 5. CDR3 amino acids: CASKEAGGPDTQYF. CDR3 in DNA: TGTGCCAGCAAAGAAGCGGGGGGGCCAGATACGCAGTATTTT.

This clone has a handful of counts. The rearrangement joins TRBV12-5 to TRBJ1-1, with D unresolved. From germline, CDR1 is LGHNT and CDR2 FRNRAP. This CDR3 has 14 residues. Trimming removed 6 bases at V and 0 bases at J, with 11 bases between. The CDR3 reads CASGPGHMNTEAFF. The CDR3 coding sequence is TGTGCTAGTGGCCCGGGTCACATGAACACTGAAGCTTTCTTT.

The CDR3, as DNA: TGTGCCAGCAGCTTAATCCAGGGTGGGACCCAGTACTTC. Amino acids: CASSLIQGGTQYF. J is TRBJ2-5 and V is TRBV11-2; D is perhaps TRBD1 (5 bases). The CDR3 loop spans 13 amino acids. The V end lost 2 bases, the J end lost 7 bases, and 11 bases lay between the germline ends. Germline assignment: CDR1 SGHAT and CDR2 FQNNGV.

A note on this clone: This same CDR3 is encoded by further DNA sequences in the sample. The V gene is TRBV24-1, the J gene TRBJ1-2, with a weak D call TRBD1 (6 bases). This CDR3 spans 14 amino acids. CDR1 is KGHDR and CDR2 is SFDVKD in the germline V gene. The V gene lost 3 bases and the J gene lost 0 bases, with 7 bases spanning the gap. CDR3 loop: CATSDPGANYGYTF. The CDR3 DNA reads as TGTGCCACCAGTGATCCAGGGGCTAACTATGGCTACACCTTC.

The chain combines TRBV2 with TRBJ1-2; D not certain. Per the germline V gene, CDR1 is SNHLY and CDR2 is FYNNEI. The CDR3 is 11 residues long. V was trimmed by 4 bases and J by 4 bases, leaving 4 bases between them. CDR3: CASSAVYGYTF. The CDR3 DNA sequence: TGTGCCAGCAGTGCTGTCTATGGCTACACCTTC.

The rearrangement uses TRBV24-1 and TRBJ2-1; 10 positions agree with TRBD1. The junction had 6 bases not matched to a gene; V was cut back by 4 bases and J by 4 bases. The CDR3 is 16 amino acids. Germline lookup yields CDR1 KGHDR and CDR2 SFDVKD. CDR3 in DNA: TGTGCCACCAGTGAAAGACAGGGGGCCAGGTACAATGAGCAGTTCTTC. Encoded protein: CATSERQGARYNEQFF.

This sequence joins TRBV19 and TRBJ1-1, with 7 bases that match TRBD1. The CDR3 length is 16 residues. The J segment lost 5 bases and the V segment lost 2 bases, leaving 11 bases of the junction unmatched. In germline, CDR1 is LNHDA, CDR2 SQIVND (reference sequence). CDR3 in amino acids: CASSILQGIVVTEAFF. As DNA, the CDR3 is TGTGCCAGTAGTATACTACAGGGGATCGTTGTTACTGAAGCTTTCTTT.

This rearrangement joins TRBV24-1 to TRBJ2-3, with TRBD1 identical over 10 bases. The germline V gene encodes CDR1 KGHDR and CDR2 SFDVKD. J gave up 5 bases and V 7 bases, and 11 bases lay outside the gene matches. CDR3 length: 16 residues. The CDR3 nucleotides are TGTGCCACCAGGACCCCCGGGACAGGGGAGGAAGATACGCAGTATTTT. This gives the protein CATRTPGTGEEDTQYF.

The chain joins TRBV5-6 to TRBJ2-7; no definite D call. Germline values: CDR1 SGHDT, CDR2 YYEEEE. The germline V and J ends were trimmed by 1 base and 7 bases, with 6 bases remaining between them. The CDR3 is made up of 11 amino acids. The DNA for the CDR3 is TGTGCCAGCAGCTTGTCGCAGGAGCAGTACTTC. Its protein product is CASSLSQEQYF.

The gene calls are TRBV11-2 and TRBJ1-5; tentative D call: TRBD1 (5 bases). Germline V gene data show CDR1 as SGHAT and CDR2 as FQNNGV. The V end lost 5 bases, the J end lost 2 bases, and 13 bases lay between the germline ends. The CDR3 totals 15 residues. Written as DNA, the CDR3 is TGTGCCAGCAGCCCGGGGGTTAGGGGCAATCAGCCCCAGCATTTT. Translating gives CASSPGVRGNQPQHF.

The chain has TRBV25-1 and TRBJ1-6; no clear D. CDR3 length: 12 amino acids. Trimming removed 8 bases from V and 6 bases from J, with 8 bases in between. CDR1 is MGHDK, CDR2 SYGVNS, per germline. The CDR3 DNA is TGTGCCAGCTCAGATACTAATTCACCCCTCCACTTT. Translated, it gives CASSDTNSPLHF.

J is TRBJ1-5 and V is TRBV28; D may be TRBD1 (6 bases). This CDR3 is 14 amino acids long. Germline V gene data show CDR1 as MDHEN and CDR2 as SYDVKM. Trimming pared 3 bases from V and 7 bases from J, leaving 13 bases between. CDR3 sequence (DNA): TGTGCCAGCAGTTTTAGGGGGACGGGGCAGCCCCAGCATTTT. Its translation is CASSFRGTGQPQHF.

This rearrangement joins TRBV9 to TRBJ1-3; 7 nucleotides align to TRBD1. Germline V gene sequence: CDR1 SGDLS, CDR2 YYNGEE. There are 14 residues in the CDR3. V dropped 4 bases and J dropped 2; count of bases not matched to a gene: 3. The CDR3 reads CASSRQGAGNTIYF. The CDR3 nucleotides are TGTGCCAGCAGCCGACAGGGTGCTGGAAACACCATATATTTT.

The V gene is TRBV4-1, the J gene TRBJ1-6; no clear D gene. Trimming took off 2 bases at V and 15 bases at J, with 11 bases between the two ends. The CDR3 runs 12 residues. CDR1 and CDR2 from the germline V gene are MGHRA and YSYEKL. The CDR3 region is CASSQIGVLLHF. DNA of the CDR3: TGCGCCAGCAGCCAAATCGGAGTTCTCCTCCACTTT.

To note about this clone: This same CDR3 is encoded by further DNA sequences in the sample. This rearrangement joins TRBV6-5 to TRBJ1-2; no firm D call. The CDR3 is made up of 14 amino acids. V shed 3 bases and J shed 3 bases, with 11 bases lying between them. In germline, CDR1 is MNHEY, CDR2 SVGAGI. CDR3 sequence reads: CASSYTGGYYGYTF. DNA for the CDR3: TGTGCCAGCAGTTATACTGGAGGCTACTATGGCTACACCTTC.